This TCR beta chain is drawn from a study of blood T cell repertoires in COVID-19. Study information: COVID-19 samples collected from the United States, Italy and Spain covered acute and convalescent phases. PBMCs, B-cell-depleted T cells, or T cells provided the cDNA or gDNA that made up the material.

In the original analysis: Counts of nucleated cells, estimated from reference gene primer amplification, were obtained. Sequencing used immunoSEQ multiplex PCR; TCRdb keeps in-frame clones, though not all of them. V and J calls plus clone size are reproduced from that table; the DNA served to infer D and trimming. The table has 35,000 to 45,000 clones, roughly 84% seen once; the top ten hold 55% to 70%. The germline gives CDR1 WNHNN, CDR2 SYGVQD (reference sequence). The ends were cut back, 3 bases at V and 4 bases at J, with 13 bases in the middle. CDR3 length: 14 residues. This clone has only a few counts.

Sequences were obtained from peripheral blood. This sequence originates from a man between 65 and 85 years old with acute or convalescent COVID-19. This sequence joins TRBV10-1 and TRBJ2-7; D is perhaps TRBD1 (6 bases). CDR3 DNA sequence: TGCGCCAGCAGTGACAGGGGCACTTTTTACGAGCAGTACTTC. Encoded protein: CASSDRGTFYEQYF.